Listed below are T cell receptor beta chains from one sample, sequenced in a study of CD8 T cells in Susac syndrome. One entry per CDR3 protein results from TCRdb running MiXCR on the immunoSEQ multiplex PCR reads. Of fewer than 350,000 distinct CDR3 sequences listed, 92% are singletons. Sequencing was carried out using CD4+ T cells from PBMCs. These receptors were obtained from a human donor with multiple sclerosis. Each CDR3 is given without its conserved first and last residue. Each record gives: clone size, V gene, CDR3 protein. Clone size is stated in some rows and not others, as once, few, many or a class when expanded.

NA | TRBV20-1 | SADNRASRTYNEQF
NA | TRBV15 | ATSRGPGGYNEQF
NA | TRBV29-1 | SVEGGTKNIQY
NA | TRBV6-5 | ASSWQGQGAWEQY
few | TRBV12-3/TRBV12-4 | ASSFAGYTEAF
NA | TRBV3-1 | ASSQEVGAAF
NA | TRBV3-1 | ASSQQGHENTEAF
NA | TRBV6-1 | ASRWERGQETQY
NA | TRBV7-2 | ASSPGPLGSYEQY
NA | TRBV7-3 | ASSLIPGGTGELF
NA | TRBV11-1 | ASSLAGMGGENIQY
NA | TRBV6-1 | AGGSQRATYNEQF
NA | TRBV20-1 | SAREQTWGGYGYT
NA | TRBV7-9 | ASSLGQPGWNTEAF
NA | TRBV7-2 | ASSLTAGTDTQY